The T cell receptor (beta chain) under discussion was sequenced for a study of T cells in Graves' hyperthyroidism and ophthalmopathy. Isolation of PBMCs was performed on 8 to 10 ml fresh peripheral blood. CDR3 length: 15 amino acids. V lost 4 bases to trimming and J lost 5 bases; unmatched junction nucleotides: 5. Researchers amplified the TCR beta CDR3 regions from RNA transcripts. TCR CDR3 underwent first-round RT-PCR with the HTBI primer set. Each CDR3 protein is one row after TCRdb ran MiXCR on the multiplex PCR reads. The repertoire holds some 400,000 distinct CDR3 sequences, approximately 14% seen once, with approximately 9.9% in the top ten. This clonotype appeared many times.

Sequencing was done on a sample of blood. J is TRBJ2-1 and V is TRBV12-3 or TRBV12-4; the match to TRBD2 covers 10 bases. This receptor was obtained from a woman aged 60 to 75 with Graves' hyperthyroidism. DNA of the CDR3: TGTGCCAGCAGTTCCCGGACTAGCGGCGACAATGAGCAGTTCTTC. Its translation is CASSSRTSGDNEQFF.